These T cell receptor beta chains were read from a single sample in a study of blood T cell repertoires in COVID-19. Some clones are missing from TCRdb's copy, which holds only in-frame ones; the method was immunoSEQ multiplex PCR. The sample consists of hundreds of thousands of clones, approximately 87% of them appearing once. Sequenced: PBMCs or T cells enriched from blood (not recorded which). The receptors were gathered from a woman between 50 and 59 years old in a cohort exposed to, infected with or recovered from COVID-19 (not recorded which). Both conserved end residues are part of each CDR3. The D gene is left open where the match is weak. Not every row has a clone size; where given, it reads once, few, many or a size class.

CDR3 length,D gene,J gene,clone size,V gene,CDR3 DNA,CDR3 protein
19,-,TRBJ1-2,few,TRBV3-1/TRBV3-2,TGTGCCAGCAGCCACCTCTCCCCTCGGACAGAATGTCCTATCTATGGCTACACCTTC,CASSHLSPRTECPIYGYTF
14,-,TRBJ2-7,few,TRBV7-9,TGTGCCAGCAGCCTAAGCGGAGCGAACTACGAGCAGTACTTC,CASSLSGANYEQYF
14,-,TRBJ2-7,-,TRBV5-1,TGCGCCAGCAGCTTGGACAGGCGCTCCTACGAGCAGTACTTC,CASSLDRRSYEQYF
14,-,TRBJ1-5,-,TRBV11-2,TGTGCCAGCAGCTTAGGACAGCGTCATCAGCCCCAGCATTTT,CASSLGQRHQPQHF
15,-,TRBJ2-2,-,TRBV5-5,TGTGCCAGCAGCGCCAGGGGACACGACACCGGGGAGCTGTTTTTT,CASSARGHDTGELFF
14,TRBD1,TRBJ2-1,-,TRBV2,TGTGCCAGCAGTACAGGGGCGTACGTCAATGAGCAGTTCTTC,CASSTGAYVNEQFF
15,-,TRBJ1-5,-,TRBV7-2,TGTGCCAGCAGCTTAGCCGCGACAGGAGATCAGCCCCAGCATTTT,CASSLAATGDQPQHF
15,-,TRBJ1-5,once,TRBV6-5,TGTGCCAGCAGTTACACGCAGGGCCTAAATCAGCCCCAGCATTTT,CASSYTQGLNQPQHF
14,-,TRBJ1-2,-,TRBV5-1,TGCGCCAGCAGGGCGGGTGGGGTTAACTATGGCTACACCTTC,CASRAGGVNYGYTF
16,TRBD1,TRBJ1-2,-,TRBV4-1,TGCGCCAGCAGCCAAGAACCGGGACAGGGGTACTATGGCTACACCTTC,CASSQEPGQGYYGYTF
13,-,TRBJ1-2,-,TRBV11-1,TGTGCCAGCAGCTTCGACTACTTGGGGGGCTACACCTTC,CASSFDYLGGYTF
15,-,TRBJ1-5,few,TRBV7-2,TGTGCCAGCAGCTCGGGGGGGTCTAGCAATCAGCCCCAGCATTTT,CASSSGGSSNQPQHF
14,TRBD1,TRBJ2-2,once,TRBV9,TGTGCCAGCAGCGCTGGGACAGTGACCGGGGAGCTGTTTTTT,CASSAGTVTGELFF
14,-,TRBJ2-2,-,TRBV5-4,TGTGCCAGCAGCTCCAGGACAGATTCCGGGGAGCTGTTTTTT,CASSSRTDSGELFF
15,-,TRBJ1-2,-,TRBV7-9,TGTGCCAGCAGCTTAAATTCTAGGGGGTATTATGGCTACACCTTC,CASSLNSRGYYGYTF
16,-,TRBJ1-1,-,TRBV19,TGTGCCAGTAGTAATCGTCCCTCAGTCAGGAACACTGAAGCTTTCTTT,CASSNRPSVRNTEAFF
14,-,TRBJ1-5,once,TRBV25-1,TGTGCCAGCAGTGGAACGGGTCCCAATCAGCCCCAGCATTTT,CASSGTGPNQPQHF
15,TRBD1,TRBJ1-1,-,TRBV19,TGTGCCAGTAGTATATACGGACAGGGGGACACTGAAGCTTTCTTT,CASSIYGQGDTEAFF
13,-,TRBJ1-6,-,TRBV4-1,TGCGCCACGCAATACACCAATAATTCACCCCTCCACTTT,CATQYTNNSPLHF
14,TRBD1,TRBJ2-5,-,TRBV19,TGTGCCAGTATATTCAACAGGGGTAAAGAGACCCAGTACTTC,CASIFNRGKETQYF
14,TRBD2,TRBJ2-7,-,TRBV5-1,TGCGCCAGCAGTCCTGGACTAGCGGCCTACGAGCAGTACTTC,CASSPGLAAYEQYF
15,-,TRBJ2-1,-,TRBV11-3,TGTGCCAGCAGCCCCACCGGGGTTCCCTACAATGAGCAGTTCTTC,CASSPTGVPYNEQFF
14,-,TRBJ2-7,-,TRBV3-1/TRBV3-2,TGTGCCAGCAGCCGGCGGTCGGAAGGCTACGAGCAGTACTTC,CASSRRSEGYEQYF
13,-,TRBJ1-2,-,TRBV27,TGTGCCAGCAGTTTGTTCGGGGGTAACGGCTACACCTTC,CASSLFGGNGYTF
13,-,TRBJ2-5,-,TRBV19,TGTGCCAGTAGCCTAACCACGAGGGAGACCCAGTACTTC,CASSLTTRETQYF
14,-,TRBJ1-2,-,TRBV23-1,TGCGCCAGCAGTCAAACCACAGGCAGCTATGGCTACACCTTC,CASSQTTGSYGYTF
12,-,TRBJ2-7,-,TRBV5-4,TGTGCCAGCAGCCGGGACACCCTGGAGCAGTACTTC,CASSRDTLEQYF
11,-,TRBJ2-2,-,TRBV7-2,TGTGCCAGTACGAACACCGGGGAGCTGTTTTTT,CASTNTGELFF
17,TRBD2,TRBJ2-5,-,TRBV3-1/TRBV3-2,TGTGCCAGCAGCCCGGGACTAGCGGGGGGGCTAGTGGAGACCCAGTACTTC,CASSPGLAGGLVETQYF
18,-,TRBJ1-2,-,TRBV18,TGTGCCAGCTCACCCAGGGCAGGGGCGATCAAAGCTAACTATGGCTACACCTTC,CASSPRAGAIKANYGYTF
13,-,TRBJ1-2,-,TRBV3-1/TRBV3-2,TGTGCCAGCAGTTTATTGGGGGGTACTGGCTACACCTTC,CASSLLGGTGYTF
15,-,TRBJ1-3,once,TRBV7-2,TGTGCCAGCAGCTCAGTCGGGGTGGCCGGAAACACCATATATTTT,CASSSVGVAGNTIYF
15,TRBD1,TRBJ2-7,-,TRBV7-8,TGTGCCAGCAGCTTAGTTGGGACAGGGGTATACGAGCAGTACTTC,CASSLVGTGVYEQYF
13,TRBD1,TRBJ2-2,-,TRBV30,TGTGCCTGGACCCAGGGGGCCACCGGGGAGCTGTTTTTT,CAWTQGATGELFF
16,-,TRBJ2-1,-,TRBV7-9,TGTGCCAGCAGCTTAGACTCGGGGGTCCGGGTCAATGAGCAGTTCTTC,CASSLDSGVRVNEQFF
14,TRBD1,TRBJ2-7,once,TRBV25-1,TGTGCCAGCAGAAGGACAGGGTACTCCTACGAGCAGTACTTC,CASRRTGYSYEQYF